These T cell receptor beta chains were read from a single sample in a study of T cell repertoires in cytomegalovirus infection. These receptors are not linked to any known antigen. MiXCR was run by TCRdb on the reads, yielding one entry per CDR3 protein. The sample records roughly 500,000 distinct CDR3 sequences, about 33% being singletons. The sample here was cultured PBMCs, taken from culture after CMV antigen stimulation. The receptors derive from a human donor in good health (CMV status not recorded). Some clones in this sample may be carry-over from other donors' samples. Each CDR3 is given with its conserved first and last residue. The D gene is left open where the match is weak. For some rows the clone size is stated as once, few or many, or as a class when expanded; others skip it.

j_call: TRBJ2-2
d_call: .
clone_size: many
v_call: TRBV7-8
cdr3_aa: CASSSLRTGELFF
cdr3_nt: TGTGCCAGCAGCTCCCTCCGAACCGGGGAGCTGTTTTTT

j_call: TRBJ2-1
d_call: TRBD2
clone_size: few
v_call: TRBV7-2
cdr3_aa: CASSFSGTSGEGSYNEQFF
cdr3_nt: TGTGCCAGCAGCTTCTCCGGGACTAGCGGGGAGGGATCCTACAATGAGCAGTTCTTC

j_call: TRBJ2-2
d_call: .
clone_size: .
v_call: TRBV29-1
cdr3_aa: CSVAVANTGELFF
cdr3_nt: TGCAGCGTTGCGGTCGCGAACACCGGGGAGCTGTTTTTT

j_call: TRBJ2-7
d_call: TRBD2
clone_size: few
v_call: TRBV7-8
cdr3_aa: CASSPLAGGVSYEQYF
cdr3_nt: TGTGCCAGCAGCCCCCTAGCGGGAGGTGTCTCCTACGAGCAGTACTTC

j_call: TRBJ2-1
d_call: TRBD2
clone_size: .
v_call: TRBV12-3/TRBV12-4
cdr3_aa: CASRYSGNNYNEQFF
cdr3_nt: TGTGCCAGCAGATACAGCGGGAATAATTACAATGAGCAGTTCTTC

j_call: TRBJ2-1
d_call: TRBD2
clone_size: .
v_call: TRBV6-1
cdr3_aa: CASSRIGTSGSFEQFF
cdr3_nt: TGTGCCAGCAGCCGGATAGGGACTAGCGGGAGTTTTGAGCAGTTCTTC

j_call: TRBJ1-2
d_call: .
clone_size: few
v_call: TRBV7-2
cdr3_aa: CASSLSVLRTAIEGYTF
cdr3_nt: TGTGCCAGCAGCTTATCCGTTCTGAGGACTGCTATAGAAGGCTACACCTTC

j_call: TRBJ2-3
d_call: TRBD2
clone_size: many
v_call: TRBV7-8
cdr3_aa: CASSTRRLAGTDTQYF
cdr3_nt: TGTGCCAGCAGCACGAGAAGGCTAGCGGGCACAGATACGCAGTATTTT

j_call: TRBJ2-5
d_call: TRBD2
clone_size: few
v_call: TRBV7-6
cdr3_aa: CASSYLKVGLAGKETQYF
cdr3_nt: TGTGCTAGCAGCTACCTAAAAGTCGGACTAGCGGGTAAAGAGACCCAGTACTTC

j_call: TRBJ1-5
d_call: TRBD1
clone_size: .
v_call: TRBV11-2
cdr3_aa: CASSQTGSFQPQHF
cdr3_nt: TGTGCCAGCAGCCAGACAGGGAGTTTTCAGCCCCAGCATTTT

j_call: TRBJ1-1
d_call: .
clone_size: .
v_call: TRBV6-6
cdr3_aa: CASSYSIGGKAFF
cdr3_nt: TGTGCCAGCAGTTACTCGATCGGGGGAAAAGCTTTCTTT

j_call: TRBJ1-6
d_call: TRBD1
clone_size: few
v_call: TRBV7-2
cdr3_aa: CASSSDRGPGSPLHF
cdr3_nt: TGTGCCAGCAGTTCGGACAGGGGGCCGGGTTCACCCCTCCACTTT

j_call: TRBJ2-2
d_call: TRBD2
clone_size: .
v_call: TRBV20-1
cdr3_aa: CSASLLGREYTGELFF
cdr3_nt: TGCAGTGCTAGCCTCCTAGGGCGGGAGTACACCGGGGAGCTGTTTTTT

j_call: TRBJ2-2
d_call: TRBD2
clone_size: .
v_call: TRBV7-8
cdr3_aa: CASSLYGLAGRSNTGELFF
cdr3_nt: TGTGCCAGCAGCCTATATGGGCTAGCGGGTCGTTCGAACACCGGGGAGCTGTTTTTT

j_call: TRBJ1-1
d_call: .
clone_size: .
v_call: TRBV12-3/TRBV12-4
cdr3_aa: CASSSLDRSEAFF
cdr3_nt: TGTGCCAGCAGTTCCCTGGACCGCTCTGAAGCTTTCTTT

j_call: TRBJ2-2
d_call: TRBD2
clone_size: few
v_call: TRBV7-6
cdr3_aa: CASSHASGGAGELFF
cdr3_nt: TGTGCCAGCAGCCATGCTAGCGGCGGGGCCGGGGAGCTGTTTTTT

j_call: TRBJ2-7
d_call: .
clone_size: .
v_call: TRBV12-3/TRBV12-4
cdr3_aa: CASSLGPLREQYF
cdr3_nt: TGTGCCAGCAGTTTGGGGCCCCTTAGGGAGCAGTACTTC

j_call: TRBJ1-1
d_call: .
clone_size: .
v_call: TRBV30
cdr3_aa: CAWSVDPSGAGAEAFF
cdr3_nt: TGTGCCTGGAGTGTCGACCCCTCGGGGGCGGGAGCTGAAGCTTTCTTT

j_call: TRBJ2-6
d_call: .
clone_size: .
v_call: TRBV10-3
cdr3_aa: CAISGFVGSGANVLTF
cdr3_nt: TGTGCCATCAGTGGTTTTGTTGGCTCTGGGGCCAACGTCCTGACTTTC

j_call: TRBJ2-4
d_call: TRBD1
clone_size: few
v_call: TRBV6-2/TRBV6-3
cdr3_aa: CASTPTGGTQYF
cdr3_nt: TGTGCCAGCACCCCGACAGGGGGAACCCAGTACTTC

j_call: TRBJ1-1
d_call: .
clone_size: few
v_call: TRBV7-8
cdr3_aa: CASSLVQGQFNTEAFF
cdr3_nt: TGTGCCAGCAGCTTAGTCCAGGGACAATTTAACACTGAAGCTTTCTTT

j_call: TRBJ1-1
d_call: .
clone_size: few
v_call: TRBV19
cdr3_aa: CASSGGGWNTEAFF
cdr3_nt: TGTGCCAGTAGTGGAGGGGGTTGGAACACTGAAGCTTTCTTT

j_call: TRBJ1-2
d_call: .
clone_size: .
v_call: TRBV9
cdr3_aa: CASSPKTGFYGYTF
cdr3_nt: TGTGCCAGCAGCCCCAAAACAGGGTTCTATGGCTACACCTTC

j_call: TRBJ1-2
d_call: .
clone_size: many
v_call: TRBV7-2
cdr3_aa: CASSPDNNYGYTF
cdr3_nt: TGTGCCAGCAGTCCAGACAATAACTATGGCTACACCTTC

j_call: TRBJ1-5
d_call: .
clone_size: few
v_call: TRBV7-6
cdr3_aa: CASSLAVLGDHQPQHF
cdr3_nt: TGTGCCAGCAGCTTAGCCGTCCTAGGGGACCATCAGCCCCAGCATTTT

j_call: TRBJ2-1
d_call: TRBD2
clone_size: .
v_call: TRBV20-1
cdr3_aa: CSAEREGPDEQFF
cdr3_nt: TGCAGTGCCGAGCGGGAGGGCCCGGATGAGCAGTTCTTC

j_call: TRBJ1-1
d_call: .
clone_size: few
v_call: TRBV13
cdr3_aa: CASSTFLGSQIHTNTEAFF
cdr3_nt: TGTGCCAGCAGCACATTTCTCGGGAGCCAAATCCATACGAACACTGAAGCTTTCTTT

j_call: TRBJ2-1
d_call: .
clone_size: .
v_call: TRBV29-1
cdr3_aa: CSGAPPGVLNEQFF
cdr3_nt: TGCAGCGGCGCCCCCCCGGGAGTTCTCAATGAGCAGTTCTTC

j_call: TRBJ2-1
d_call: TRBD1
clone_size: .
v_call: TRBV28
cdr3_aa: CASSLGLGGPNNEQFF
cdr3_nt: TGTGCCAGCAGTTTAGGCTTAGGGGGCCCTAACAATGAGCAGTTCTTC

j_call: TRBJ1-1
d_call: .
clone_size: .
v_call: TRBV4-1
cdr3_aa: CASSQGQTVTEAFF
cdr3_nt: TGCGCCAGCAGCCAAGGGCAGACTGTCACTGAAGCTTTCTTT

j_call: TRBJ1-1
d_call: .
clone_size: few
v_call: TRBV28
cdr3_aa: CASSTHRGGSTEAFF
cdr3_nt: TGTGCCAGCAGTACCCACCGGGGGGGCAGCACCGAAGCTTTCTTT

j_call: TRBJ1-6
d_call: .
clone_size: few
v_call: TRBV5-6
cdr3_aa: CASSTRGPYNSPLHF
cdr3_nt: TGTGCCAGCAGCACCAGGGGTCCCTATAATTCACCCCTCCACTTT

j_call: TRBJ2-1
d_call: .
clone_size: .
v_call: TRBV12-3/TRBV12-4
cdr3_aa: CATRKIGYNEQFF
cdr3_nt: TGTGCCACCCGGAAAATCGGTTACAATGAGCAGTTCTTC

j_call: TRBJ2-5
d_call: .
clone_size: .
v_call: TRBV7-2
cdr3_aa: CASSFGTSQETQYF
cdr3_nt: TGTGCCAGCAGCTTTGGGACTTCTCAAGAGACCCAGTACTTC